The T cell receptor (beta chain) described here comes from a study of T cell repertoires in cytomegalovirus infection. Study-wide context: The public TCR beta signatures pointed to both CMV infection and matching HLA type.

This clonotype showed up many times. Its antigen remains unidentified. From the reads, TCRdb called clonotypes with MiXCR, one entry per CDR3 protein. The sample has around 70,000 distinct CDR3 sequences; under 30% are singletons. Germline V CDR1 and CDR2: MNHEY, SVGAGI. Germline trimming cut 0 bases from V and 8 bases from J; bases unmatched to any gene: 7. The CDR3 is made up of 15 amino acids. Points from the study as a whole: Cumulated frequencies of public TCR beta families served to identify carriers of CMV plus the relevant HLA.

The sequence came from a human donor in good health (CMV status not recorded). Some clones in this sample may be carry-over from other donors' samples. The J gene is TRBJ1-2, the V gene TRBV6-5; TRBD1 matches 9 bases. This sample comprised CD8+ T cells from cultured PBMCs, obtained from culture after CMV antigen stimulation. CDR3 sequence (DNA): TGTGCCAGCAGTTACTCGTGGGGACAGGGTAGCGGCTACACCTTC. Protein product: CASSYSWGQGSGYTF.